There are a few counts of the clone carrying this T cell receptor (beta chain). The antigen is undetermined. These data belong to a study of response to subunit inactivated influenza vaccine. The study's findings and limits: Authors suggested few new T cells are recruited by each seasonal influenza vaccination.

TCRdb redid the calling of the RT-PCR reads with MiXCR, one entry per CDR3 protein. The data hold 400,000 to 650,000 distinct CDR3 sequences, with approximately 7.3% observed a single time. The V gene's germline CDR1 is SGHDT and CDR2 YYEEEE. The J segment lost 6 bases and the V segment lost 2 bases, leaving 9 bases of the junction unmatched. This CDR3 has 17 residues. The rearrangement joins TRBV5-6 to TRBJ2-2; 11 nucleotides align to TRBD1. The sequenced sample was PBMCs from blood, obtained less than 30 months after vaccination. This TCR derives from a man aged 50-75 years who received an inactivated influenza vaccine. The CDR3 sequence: CASSFRPGTGGPGELFF. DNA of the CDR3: TGTGCCAGCAGCTTTCGTCCAGGGACAGGGGGACCCGGGGAGCTGTTTTTT.